This note documents a single T cell receptor beta chain sequence. Its target is not known. The TCR beta cDNA libraries contained unique molecular identifiers. Researchers reported 550,000 or so cDNA molecules coming from approximately 0.95 to 9.8 million T cells. TCRdb re-called the PCR reads through MiXCR, storing one row per CDR3 protein. The sample has a few hundred thousand distinct CDR3 sequences; 30% to 45% are singletons. These data are taken from a study of post-analysis software for immune sequencing data. Study background: In terms of disease course, relapsing-remitting, secondary progressive and progressive-relapsing multiple sclerosis were included.

Overall study results and limits: The authors found that F measure strongly co-clustered same-batch samples.

Sequencing was performed on blood. The sequence was collected from a girl between 5 and 17 years old with multiple sclerosis.

In DNA, the CDR3 is TGCGCCAGCAGCTTCAATTCAGGGGATACGCAGTATTTT. Its protein is CASSFNSGDTQYF. The chain is built from TRBV5-1 and TRBJ2-3, with TRBD1 as a possible D gene (5 bases). The CDR3 extends over 13 amino acids. The V and J ends lost 2 bases and 6 bases respectively, with 10 bases between them. CDR1 and CDR2 (germline): SGHRS, YFSETQ.